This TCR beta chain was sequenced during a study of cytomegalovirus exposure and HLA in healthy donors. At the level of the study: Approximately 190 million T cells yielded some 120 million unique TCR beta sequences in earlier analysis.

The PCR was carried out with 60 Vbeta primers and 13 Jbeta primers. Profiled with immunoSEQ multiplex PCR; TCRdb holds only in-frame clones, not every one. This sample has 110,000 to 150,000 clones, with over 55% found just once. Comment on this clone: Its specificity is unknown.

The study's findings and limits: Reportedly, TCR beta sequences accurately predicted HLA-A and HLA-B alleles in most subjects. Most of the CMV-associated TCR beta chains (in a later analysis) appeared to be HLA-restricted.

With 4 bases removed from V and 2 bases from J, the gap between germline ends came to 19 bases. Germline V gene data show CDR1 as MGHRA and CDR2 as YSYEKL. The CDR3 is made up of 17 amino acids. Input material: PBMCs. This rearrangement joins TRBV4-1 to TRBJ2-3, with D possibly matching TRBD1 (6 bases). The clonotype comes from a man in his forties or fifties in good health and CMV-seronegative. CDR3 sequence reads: CASSPLRDNLFTDTQYF. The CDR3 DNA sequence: TGCGCCAGCAGCCCCCTCCGGGACAACCTTTTCACAGATACGCAGTATTTT.